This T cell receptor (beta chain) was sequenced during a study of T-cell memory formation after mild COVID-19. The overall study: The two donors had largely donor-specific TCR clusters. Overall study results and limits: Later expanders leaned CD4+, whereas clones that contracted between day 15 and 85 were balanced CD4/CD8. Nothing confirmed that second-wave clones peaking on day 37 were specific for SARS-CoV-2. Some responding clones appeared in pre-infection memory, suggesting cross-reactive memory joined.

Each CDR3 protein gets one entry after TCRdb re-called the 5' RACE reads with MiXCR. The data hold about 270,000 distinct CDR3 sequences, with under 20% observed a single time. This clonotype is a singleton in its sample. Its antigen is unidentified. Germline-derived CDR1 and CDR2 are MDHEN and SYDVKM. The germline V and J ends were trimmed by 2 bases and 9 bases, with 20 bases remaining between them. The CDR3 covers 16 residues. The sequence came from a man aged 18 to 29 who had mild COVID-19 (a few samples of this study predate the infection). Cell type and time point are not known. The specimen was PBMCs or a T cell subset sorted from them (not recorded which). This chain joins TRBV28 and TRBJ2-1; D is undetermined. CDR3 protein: CASSLTVAVPSGEQFF. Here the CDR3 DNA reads TGTGCCAGCAGTTTAACGGTGGCCGTCCCCTCGGGTGAGCAGTTCTTC. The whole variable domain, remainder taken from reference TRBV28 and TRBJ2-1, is DVKVTQSSRYLVKRTGEKVFLECVQDMDHENMFWYRQDPGLGLRLIYFSYDVKMKEKGDIPEGYSVSREKKERFSLILESASTNQTSMYLCASSLTVAVPSGEQFFGPGTRLTVL.